The 19 T cell receptor beta chains presented below share a single source sample, sequenced in a study of post-analysis software for immune sequencing data. Broader study findings: Patients carried roughly five TRBV segments more frequently than controls did, and TRBV5-6, TRBV5-1 and TRBV20-1 were among them.

cDNA libraries for TCR beta contained unique molecular identifiers. TCRdb re-called the PCR reads through MiXCR, storing one row per CDR3 protein. Among more than 500,000 distinct CDR3 sequences, about a third were seen once, and the ten largest hold around 6.1%. Their specific antigens are unknown. Sequenced input: blood. The receptors were gathered from a girl aged 2-17 years with multiple sclerosis.

This clonotype was seen more than once but under ten times. The chain joins TRBV29-1 to TRBJ1-2; D unresolved. Trimming stripped 7 bases from V and 6 bases from J, with 12 bases between. Per the germline V gene, CDR1 is SQVTM and CDR2 is ANQGSEA. This CDR3 contains 11 residues. The CDR3 is CSGPLLNGYTF. CDR3 in DNA: TGCAGCGGACCTTTGTTAAATGGCTACACCTTC. The full variable domain, with the rest looked up from reference TRBV29-1 and TRBJ1-2, is SAVISQKPSRDICQRGTSLTIQCQVDSQVTMMFWYRQQPGQSLTLIATANQGSEATYESGFVIDKFPISRPNLTFSTLTVSNMSPEDSSIYLCSGPLLNGYTFGSGTRLTVV.

The rearrangement uses TRBV28 and TRBJ1-2; 8 bases are shared with TRBD1. Germline values: CDR1 MDHEN, CDR2 SYDVKM. This CDR3 comprises 14 residues. Losses at the gene ends were 3 bases for V and 3 bases for J; bases not matched to a gene: 3. The CDR3: CASSFLQGDYGYTF. CDR3 coding DNA: TGTGCCAGCAGTTTTCTACAGGGGGACTATGGCTACACCTTC.

The sample holds a few counts of this clonotype. The gene calls are TRBV12-3 or TRBV12-4 and TRBJ1-4, with a weak D call TRBD1 (5 bases). The CDR3 loop spans 13 amino acids. Between the trimmed V and J ends, which lost 5 bases and 8 bases, there was a span of 12 bases. The CDR3 sequence: CASSPRDGEKLFF. The CDR3 DNA reads as TGTGCCAGCAGTCCCCGGGACGGCGAAAAACTGTTTTTT.

The rearrangement links TRBV12-3 or TRBV12-4 to TRBJ2-3; D might be TRBD1 or TRBD2, each matching 5 bases. The germline V and J ends were trimmed by 5 bases and 3 bases, with 18 bases remaining between them. The CDR3 has 16 amino acids. The CDR3 spells CASSPGDGEGTDTQYF. The CDR3 nucleotides are TGTGCCAGCAGTCCCGGGGACGGAGAGGGGACAGATACGCAGTATTTT.

This clonotype appeared a few times. The rearrangement uses TRBV27 and TRBJ2-5; 13 nucleotides agree with TRBD2. With V trimmed by 5 bases and J by 1 base, 19 bases remained unmatched. The CDR3 loop spans 21 amino acids. Germline assignment: CDR1 MNHEY and CDR2 SMNVEV (reference sequence). CDR3 sequence reads: CASSPLWTSGGHVPTQETQYF. The DNA for the CDR3 is TGTGCCAGCAGTCCCCTCTGGACTAGCGGGGGCCATGTACCGACCCAAGAGACCCAGTACTTC.

In DNA, the CDR3 is TGCGCCAGCAGCTCGAGTAGGGGACAGGGATCGCCCCCCCTCCACTTT. It specifies CASSSSRGQGSPPLHF. This chain uses TRBV5-1 with TRBJ1-6, with 9 bases identical to TRBD1. The CDR3 is 16 amino acids. After removal of 3 bases from V and 13 bases from J, the junction contained 14 bases not matched to a gene. Germline V gives CDR1 SGHRS, CDR2 YFSETQ.

The table lists this clonotype with a few counts. The chain employs TRBV5-5 and TRBJ2-1; D tentatively reads TRBD1 or TRBD2 (6 bases each). Germline V gene data show CDR1 as SGHKS and CDR2 as YYEKEE (reference sequence). The CDR3 is 13 amino acids. With 3 bases removed from V and 5 bases from J, the gap between germline ends came to 9 bases. CDR3: CASSWGANNEQFF. Here the CDR3 DNA reads TGTGCCAGCAGCTGGGGGGCAAACAATGAGCAGTTCTTC. Using reference TRBV5-5 and TRBJ2-1 for the parts outside the CDR3, the full variable domain is DAGVTQSPTHLIKTRGQQVTLRCSPISGHKSVSWYQQVLGQGPQFIFQYYEKEERGRGNFPDRFSARQFPNYSSELNVNALLLGDSALYLCASSWGANNEQFFGPGTRLTVL.

J is TRBJ2-6 and V is TRBV5-1; TRBD1 is a possible D gene (6 bases). Germline V gene data show CDR1 as SGHRS and CDR2 as YFSETQ. The CDR3 extends over 18 amino acids. V was cut by 3 bases and J by 0 bases, with 16 bases left in between. The CDR3 DNA sequence: TGCGCCAGCAGCTCAGCCCGGGACACCAGCTCTGGGGCCAACGTCCTGACTTTC. Its translation: CASSSARDTSSGANVLTF. Looking up the rest from reference TRBV5-1 and TRBJ2-6 gives the full variable domain: KAGVTQTPRYLIKTRGQQVTLSCSPISGHRSVSWYQQTPGQGLQFLFEYFSETQRNKGNFPGRFSGRQFSNSRSEMNVSTLELGDSALYLCASSSARDTSSGANVLTFGAGSRLTVL.

This rearrangement joins TRBV5-1 to TRBJ2-1, with D possibly TRBD1 on 6 matching bases. Trimming left V 7 bases short and J 10 bases short, with 12 bases between. The V gene's germline CDR1 is SGHRS and CDR2 YFSETQ. The CDR3 length is 11 residues. DNA for the CDR3: TGCGCCAGCGGCTCCACAGGGGAGCAGTTCTTC. Translating it yields CASGSTGEQFF.

This sequence joins TRBV20-1 and TRBJ1-1; D gene uncertain. The CDR3 totals 13 residues. CDR1 and CDR2 (germline): DFQATT, SNEGSKA (reference sequence). V lost 6 bases and J 5 bases, leaving 16 bases between the germline ends. The CDR3 loop reads CSAWKAWRTEAFF. The DNA for the CDR3 is TGCAGTGCATGGAAAGCCTGGAGAACTGAAGCTTTCTTT.

Only a few counts were recorded for this clonotype. The rearrangement uses TRBV20-1 and TRBJ2-5; D not resolved. Trimming removed 1 base at V and 5 bases at J, with 5 bases between. CDR1 DFQATT and CDR2 SNEGSKA come from the germline V gene (reference sequence). The CDR3 sequence is 11 residues long. The CDR3 loop is CSARGFETQYF. The CDR3 DNA is TGCAGTGCTAGAGGTTTCGAGACCCAGTACTTC.

The J gene is TRBJ2-5, the V gene TRBV4-2; 9 bases fit TRBD1. The CDR3 has 16 residues. CDR1 and CDR2 from the germline V gene are LGHNA and YNFKEQ. Unmatched junction bases numbered 10, after V lost 4 bases and J lost 4 bases. CDR3 loop: CASSPRTGAARETQYF. CDR3 bases: TGTGCCAGCAGCCCAAGGACAGGGGCCGCCCGAGAGACCCAGTACTTC.

This chain uses TRBV18 with TRBJ2-3; D remains unclear. The CDR3 runs 13 residues. Germline V gene data show CDR1 as KGHSH and CDR2 as LQKENI. V gave up 2 bases and J gave up 8 bases, with 11 bases separating them. CDR3 region: CASSPLGGGTQYF. CDR3 DNA: TGTGCCAGCTCACCATTAGGTGGCGGTACGCAGTATTTT.

This rearrangement joins TRBV3-1 to TRBJ2-1; D perhaps matches TRBD2 (7 bases). CDR3 size: 14 residues. Trimming shortened V by 3 bases and J by 10 bases, and 16 bases separated the two germline ends. Germline V lookup: CDR1 LGHDT, CDR2 YNNKEL (reference sequence). CDR3 coding DNA: TGTGCCAGCAGCCAGCGGGGGCCTCTGGGGGAGCAGTTCTTC. This codes for CASSQRGPLGEQFF.

The chain has TRBV20-1 and TRBJ1-2, with D tentatively TRBD1 (5 bases). Germline CDR1 reads DFQATT; CDR2 reads SNEGSKA (reference sequence). Deletions cut 6 bases from V and 8 bases from J, with 19 bases between. The length of the CDR3 is 13 residues. CDR3 region: CSASQQAVGGYTF. The DNA of the CDR3 is TGCAGTGCCTCCCAACAGGCCGTTGGGGGCTACACCTTC.

The J gene is TRBJ2-1, the V gene TRBV5-1; 8 bases are shared with TRBD2. V lost 4 bases to trimming and J lost 11 bases; unmatched junction nucleotides: 5. The CDR3 has 12 amino acids. Germline V gene sequence: CDR1 SGHRS, CDR2 YFSETQ. The CDR3 DNA is TGCGCCAGCAGCCCGGCGGGGGGAAAGCAGTTCTTC. Its protein product is CASSPAGGKQFF.

This clonotype has a handful of counts. The chain links TRBV20-1 to TRBJ1-6; 7 bases align to TRBD1. Germline V gene data show CDR1 as DFQATT and CDR2 as SNEGSKA (reference sequence). The trim removed 1 base at V and 4 bases at J, leaving 10 bases unmatched. The CDR3 is made up of 17 amino acids. The CDR3 loop is CSARGTLRDRYNSPLHF. As DNA, the CDR3 is TGCAGTGCTAGAGGGACCTTGCGGGACAGATATAATTCACCCCTCCACTTT.

A few counts support this clonotype. This chain uses TRBV15 with TRBJ2-7, with a possible D match to TRBD2 (5 bases). The CDR3 is made up of 15 amino acids. Trimming cost V 0 bases and J 3 bases, with 12 bases left between them. The germline gives CDR1 LNHNV, CDR2 YYDKDF (reference sequence). For the CDR3, the DNA is TGTGCCACCAGCAGAGATCGGGAAGGGTACTACGAGCAGTACTTC. Its translation is CATSRDREGYYEQYF.

The sample holds a few counts of this clonotype. The rearrangement links TRBV14 to TRBJ2-1, with 7 bases lining up with TRBD2. The V and J ends lost 0 bases and 1 base, in that order; junction bases with no gene match: 9. CDR3 length equals 18 residues. Germline CDR1 reads SGHDN; CDR2 reads FVKESK. Written as DNA, the CDR3 is TGTGCCAGCAGCCAAGAAAGGCCCCGGGGACTATCCTACAATGAGCAGTTCTTC. Amino acids: CASSQERPRGLSYNEQFF.